Reported below is one TCR beta chain. Its target is not known. Identification of naive CD8+ T cells rested on CD45RO-CCR7+CD27+CD95- status. The data belong to a study of CXCR3-negative and CXCR3-positive naive CD8 T cells. Overall study results and limits: Cryopreservation partially decreased CXCR3 expression, and most assays used fresh PBMCs. TRB CDR3s were more hydrophobic in CXCR3-positive than in CXCR3-negative naive cells. Diversity in memory CD8+ cells fell much lower than the comparably high levels seen in both naive subsets. Naive subsets had comparable surface CD5, so TRB CDR3 properties gauged TCR strength.

The CDR3 totals 15 residues. In germline, CDR1 is SGDLS, CDR2 YYNGEE. Carrying UMI labels, the TRB cDNA libraries were prepared through 5' RACE. TCRdb re-analyzed the 5' RACE reads; it lists each CDR3 protein once, without DNA. The repertoire shows 60,000 to 65,000 distinct CDR3 sequences; the top ten hold 0.8%. Sequencing was done on a sample of naive CXCR3+ CD8+ T cells from blood. Documented subset: CD45RO-CCR7+CD27+CD95- naive CD8+ T cells expressing CXCR3 (TNR3+). This sequence joins TRBV9 and TRBJ2-5; TCRdb's assignment of TRBD1 cannot be checked, as there is no DNA. The clonotype comes from a human donor in good health. Some clones in this sample may be carry-over from other donors' samples. CDR3 sequence reads: CASSARTGEGETQYF.